This T cell receptor beta chain was documented in a study of blood T cells in healthy people across ages. Background on the study: About one barcoded beta molecule per two T cells was the capture yield of template switching. Overall study findings and caveats: Measured against age, TCR beta diversity per million T cells decreased in a roughly linear manner. More naive CD4+ cells and higher diversity were found in long-lived than in aged donors.

This clonotype was counted a few times. The antigen remains unidentified. CDR3 length equals 13 residues. V lost 9 bases, J lost 2 bases, and 13 bases lay in between. The V gene's germline CDR1 is ENHRY and CDR2 SYGVKD. Alongside a J-beta primer mix, a sample-barcoded 5' primer served in a second PCR lasting about 6 to 12 cycles. TCRdb re-called the 5' RACE reads with MiXCR, one entry per CDR3 protein. Altogether about 2 million distinct CDR3 sequences are present, less than 50% being singletons, with the ten largest covering less than 2.5%. The genes are TRBV10-3 and TRBJ2-5; weak D call: TRBD2 (7 bases). This TCR came from a middle-aged woman in good health. Sequencing was carried out using blood. The CDR3 DNA reads as TGTGCCATGCGAGGGGGGGAACAAGAGACCCAGTACTTC. Its translation: CAMRGGEQETQYF.